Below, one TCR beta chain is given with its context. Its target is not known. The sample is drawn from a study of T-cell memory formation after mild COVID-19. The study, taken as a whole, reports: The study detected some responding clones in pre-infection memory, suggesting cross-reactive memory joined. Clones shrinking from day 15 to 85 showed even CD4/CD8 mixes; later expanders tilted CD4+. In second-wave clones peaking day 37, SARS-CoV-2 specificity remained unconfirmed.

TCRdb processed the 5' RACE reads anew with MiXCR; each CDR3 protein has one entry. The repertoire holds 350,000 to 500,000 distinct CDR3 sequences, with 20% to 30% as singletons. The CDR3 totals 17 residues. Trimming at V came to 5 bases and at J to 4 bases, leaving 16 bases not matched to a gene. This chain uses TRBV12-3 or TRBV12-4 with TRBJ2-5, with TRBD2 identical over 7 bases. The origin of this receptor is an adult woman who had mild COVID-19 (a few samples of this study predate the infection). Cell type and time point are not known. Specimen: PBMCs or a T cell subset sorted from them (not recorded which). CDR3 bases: TGTGCCAGCAGTCCCTTTTCACTAGCGTGGGGGGGAGAGACCCAGTACTTC. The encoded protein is CASSPFSLAWGGETQYF.